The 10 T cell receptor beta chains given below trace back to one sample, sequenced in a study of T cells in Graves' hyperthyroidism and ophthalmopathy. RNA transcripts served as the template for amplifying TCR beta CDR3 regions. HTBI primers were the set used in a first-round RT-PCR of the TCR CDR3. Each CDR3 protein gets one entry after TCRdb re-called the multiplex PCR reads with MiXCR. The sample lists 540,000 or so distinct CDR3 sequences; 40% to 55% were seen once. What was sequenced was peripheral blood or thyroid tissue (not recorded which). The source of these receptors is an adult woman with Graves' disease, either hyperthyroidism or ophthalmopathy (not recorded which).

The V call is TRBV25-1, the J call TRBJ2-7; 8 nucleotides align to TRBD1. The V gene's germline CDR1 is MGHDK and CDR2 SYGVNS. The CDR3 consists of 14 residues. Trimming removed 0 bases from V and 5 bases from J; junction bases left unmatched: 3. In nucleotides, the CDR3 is TGTGCCAGCAGTGAATATATGACAGGGGACGAGCAGTACTTC. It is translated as CASSEYMTGDEQYF.

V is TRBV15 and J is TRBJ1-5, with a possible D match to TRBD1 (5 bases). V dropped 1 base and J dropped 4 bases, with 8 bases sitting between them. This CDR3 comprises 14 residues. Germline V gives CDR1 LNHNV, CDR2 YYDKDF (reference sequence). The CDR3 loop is CATSRGAGNQPQHF. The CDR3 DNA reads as TGTGCCACCAGCAGAGGGGCAGGGAATCAGCCCCAGCATTTT.

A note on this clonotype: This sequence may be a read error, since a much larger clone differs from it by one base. The CDR3 here is CAISRGSGSYEQYF. Here the CDR3 DNA reads TGTGCCATCAGTAGGGGCTCCGGCTCCTACGAGCAGTACTTC. The rearrangement links TRBV10-3 to TRBJ2-7, with D perhaps TRBD1 (5 bases). The length of the CDR3 is 14 residues. V was pared by 5 bases and J by 0 bases, with 11 bases between. Looked up from germline, CDR1 is ENHRY and CDR2 is SYGVKD.

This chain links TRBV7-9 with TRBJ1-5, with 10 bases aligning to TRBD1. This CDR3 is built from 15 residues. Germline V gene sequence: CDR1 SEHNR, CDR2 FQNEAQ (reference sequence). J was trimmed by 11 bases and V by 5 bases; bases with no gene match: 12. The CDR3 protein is CASSQGTGVQETQHF. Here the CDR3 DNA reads TGTGCCAGCAGCCAAGGGACAGGGGTTCAAGAGACCCAGCATTTT.

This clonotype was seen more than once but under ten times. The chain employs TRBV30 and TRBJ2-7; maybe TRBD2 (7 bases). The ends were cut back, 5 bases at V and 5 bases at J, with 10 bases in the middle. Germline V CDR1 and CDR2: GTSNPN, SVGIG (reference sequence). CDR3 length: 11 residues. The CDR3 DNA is TGTGCCTGGGGGGGGGGCCACGAGCAGTACTTC. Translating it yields CAWGGGHEQYF. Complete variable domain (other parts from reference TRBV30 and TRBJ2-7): SQTIHQWPATLVQPVGSPLSLECTVEGTSNPNLYWYRQAAGRGLQLLFYSVGIGQISSEVPQNLSASRPQDRQFILSSKKLLLSDSGFYLCAWGGGHEQYFGPGTRLTVT.

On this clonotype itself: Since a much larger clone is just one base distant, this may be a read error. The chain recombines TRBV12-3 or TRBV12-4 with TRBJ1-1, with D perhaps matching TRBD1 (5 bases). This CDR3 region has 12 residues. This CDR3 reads CANSFPGGEAFF. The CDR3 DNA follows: TGTGCCAACAGTTTCCCCGGGGGAGAAGCTTTCTTT.

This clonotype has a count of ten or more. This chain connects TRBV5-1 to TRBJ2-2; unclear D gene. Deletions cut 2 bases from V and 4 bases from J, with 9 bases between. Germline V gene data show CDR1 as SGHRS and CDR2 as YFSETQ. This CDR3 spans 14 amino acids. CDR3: CASSLTTTTGELFF. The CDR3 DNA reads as TGCGCCAGCAGCTTAACAACGACCACCGGGGAGCTGTTTTTT.

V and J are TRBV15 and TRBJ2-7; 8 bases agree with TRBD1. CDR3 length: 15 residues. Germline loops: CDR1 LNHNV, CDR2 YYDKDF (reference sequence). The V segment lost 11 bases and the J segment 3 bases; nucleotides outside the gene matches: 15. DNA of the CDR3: TGTGCCTCCTCCCGGGACAGGTCCTCTGACTACGAGCAGTACTTC. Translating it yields CASSRDRSSDYEQYF.

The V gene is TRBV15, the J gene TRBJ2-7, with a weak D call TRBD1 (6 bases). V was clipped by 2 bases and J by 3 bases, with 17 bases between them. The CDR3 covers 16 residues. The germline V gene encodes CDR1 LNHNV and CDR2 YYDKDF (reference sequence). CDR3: CATSRYRDSAYYEQYF. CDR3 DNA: TGTGCCACCAGCAGATACAGGGATTCGGCCTACTACGAGCAGTACTTC.

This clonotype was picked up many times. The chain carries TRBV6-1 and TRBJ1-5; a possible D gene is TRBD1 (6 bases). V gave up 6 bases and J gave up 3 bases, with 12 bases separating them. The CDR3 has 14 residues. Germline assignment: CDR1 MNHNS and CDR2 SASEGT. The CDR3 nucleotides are TGTGCCAGCAGGGGTGGACAGCTCAATCAGCCCCAGCATTTT. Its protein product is CASRGGQLNQPQHF.